The 14 T cell receptor beta chains reported below all come from one sample, sequenced in a study of blood T cells in healthy people across ages. Together with a sample-barcoded 5' primer, a J-beta primer mix was included in a second PCR lasting about 7 to 12 cycles. TCRdb independently ran MiXCR on the 5' RACE reads; one entry per CDR3 protein. The sample has 760,000 or so distinct CDR3 sequences, 20% to 25% seen once. These data also featured in a second study, about T cells of mothers and their children.

Sequenced: blood. All receptors come from a boy between 10 and 17 years old in good health.

The sample holds a few counts of this clonotype. The chain is built from TRBV6-5 and TRBJ2-2; 7 bases are a match to TRBD2. This CDR3 is 15 amino acids long. The J segment lost 3 bases and the V segment lost 5 bases, leaving 6 bases of the junction unmatched. Germline loops: CDR1 MNHEY, CDR2 SVGAGI. The DNA of the CDR3 is TGTGCCAGCAGTCCCTGGGGGGGGGACACCGGGGAGCTGTTTTTT. This translates into CASSPWGGDTGELFF.

CDR3 sequence: CASSRAGAESADTQYF. The CDR3 DNA reads TGTGCCAGCAGCCGGGCGGGAGCGGAGTCGGCAGATACGCAGTATTTT. The chain links TRBV7-9 to TRBJ2-3; 7 bases are a match to TRBD2. This CDR3 comprises 16 residues. The V gene end was trimmed by 5 bases and the J gene end by 4 bases; junction bases not matched to a gene: 12. Germline values: CDR1 SEHNR, CDR2 FQNEAQ (reference sequence).

This clonotype was recorded a few times. The genes are TRBV6-2 or TRBV6-3 and TRBJ2-1; 8 bases match TRBD2. This CDR3 has 13 amino acids. Losses at the gene ends were 8 bases for V and 9 bases for J; bases not matched to a gene: 9. Germline CDR1 reads MNHEY; CDR2 reads SVGEGT. The CDR3 region is CASGRGASSEQFF. The CDR3 nucleotides are TGTGCCAGCGGGCGGGGGGCCAGCAGTGAGCAGTTCTTC.

The chain links TRBV27 to TRBJ2-1; tentatively, D is TRBD1 or TRBD2 (7 bases each). Gene TRBJ2-7 matches the end of the DNA better, so the J call may be wrong. This CDR3 has 14 residues. The germline gives CDR1 MNHEY, CDR2 SMNVEV (reference sequence). DNA of the CDR3: TGTGCCAGCAGTCTCAGGGGGGGGAGCAACGAGCAGTACTTC. Protein sequence: CASSLRGGSNEQYF.

This clonotype was seen a few times. The junction departs from the called germline gene at one end, perhaps through a read error. V gene TRBV28 combines with J gene TRBJ1-2; D possibly corresponds to TRBD1 (5 bases). Germline V CDR1 and CDR2: MDHEN, SYDVKM. This CDR3 region has 12 residues. The CDR3 sequence: CASTVIGGGYAF. The CDR3 bases are TGTGCCAGCACCGTGATCGGGGGAGGCTACGCCTTC.

This clonotype appeared a single time. Germline is not matched at one junction end, which may reflect a read error. The V gene is TRBV6-5, the J gene TRBJ2-7; 9 positions match TRBD2. CDR1 is MNHEY and CDR2 is SVGAGI in the germline V gene. CDR3 length equals 13 residues. The CDR3 bases are TGTGCCAGCAGCCTAGCGGGATCCTACGCGCAGTACTTC. It translates to CASSLAGSYAQYF.

The chain couples TRBV7-2 to TRBJ1-6; D may be TRBD1 (5 bases). The CDR3 sequence is 18 residues long. CDR1 is SGHTA, CDR2 FQGNSA, per germline. V was trimmed by 1 base and J by 0 bases, leaving 13 bases between them. The CDR3 sequence is CASSLGYEGSSYNSPLHF. The CDR3 coding sequence is TGTGCCAGCAGCTTAGGATATGAGGGGAGCTCCTATAATTCACCCCTCCACTTT.

The table lists this clonotype with a count of one. The chain is built from TRBV27 and TRBJ2-5; D not resolved. The germline V gene has CDR1 MNHEY and CDR2 SMNVEV (reference sequence). With 5 bases removed from V and 11 bases from J, the gap between germline ends came to 21 bases. The CDR3 length is 14 residues. DNA for the CDR3: TGTGCCAGCAGTCCCCGGGCGACTGGTTACGGGCAGTACTTC. Amino acid sequence: CASSPRATGYGQYF.

The CDR3 loop reads CSVRLAGGTSYNEQFF. CDR3 coding DNA: TGCAGCGTTCGGCTAGCGGGGGGAACCTCCTACAATGAGCAGTTCTTC. The rearrangement joins TRBV29-1 to TRBJ2-1, with 11 bases matching TRBD2. The CDR3 has 16 residues. Germline CDR1 and CDR2: SQVTM and ANQGSEA. The V gene end was trimmed by 5 bases and the J gene end by 0 bases; junction bases not matched to a gene: 6.

This clonotype was seen only a few times. V is TRBV9 and J is TRBJ2-5; D unclear. Per germline, CDR1 SGDLS and CDR2 YYNGEE. V gave up 0 bases and J gave up 5 bases, with 11 bases separating them. CDR3 length: 14 amino acids. The CDR3 is CASSVGPSVETQYF. The DNA of the CDR3 is TGTGCCAGCAGCGTAGGTCCCTCAGTGGAGACCCAGTACTTC.

This clonotype was counted between two and nine times. This chain joins TRBV7-8 and TRBJ2-5; TRBD1 matches 7 bases. The CDR3 consists of 14 residues. Germline values: CDR1 SGHVS, CDR2 FQNEAQ. Trimming cost V 5 bases and J 2 bases; bases outside gene matches: 5. In DNA, the CDR3 is TGTGCCAGCAGCATAATGGGACAGCAAGAGACCCAGTACTTC. Translated: CASSIMGQQETQYF.

This chain links TRBV9 with TRBJ2-5, with TRBD1 matching 7 bases. This CDR3 has 16 amino acids. The V segment lost 3 bases and the J segment 0 bases; nucleotides outside the gene matches: 8. The germline gives CDR1 SGDLS, CDR2 YYNGEE. The CDR3 reads CASSAPPGQHQETQYF. CDR3 coding DNA: TGTGCCAGCAGCGCCCCACCGGGACAGCACCAAGAGACCCAGTACTTC.

The rearrangement uses TRBV7-9 and TRBJ1-2; a weak D match, TRBD1 (5 bases). The germline gives CDR1 SEHNR, CDR2 FQNEAQ (reference sequence). This CDR3 is 13 amino acids long. V was shortened by 0 bases and J by 8 bases, with 10 bases between the two germline ends. CDR3 nucleotide sequence: TGTGCCAGCAGCTTAGCTCAGGGAATAGGCTACACCTTC. Its protein is CASSLAQGIGYTF.

A single count supports this clonotype. This sequence joins TRBV29-1 and TRBJ2-3; 8 positions match TRBD2. Germline V gives CDR1 SQVTM, CDR2 ANQGSEA. V trimming: 4 bases; J trimming: 2 bases; junction bases outside the gene matches: 5. There are 14 residues in the CDR3. In DNA form, the CDR3 reads TGCAGCGTTGGAACTAGCGGAAACACAGATACGCAGTATTTT. Translation gives CSVGTSGNTDTQYF.